Listed below are T cell receptor beta chains from one sample, sequenced in a study of blood T cell repertoires in COVID-19. TCRdb's copy holds only in-frame clones and misses some; the assay was immunoSEQ multiplex PCR. Counted here are about 180,000 clones, around 88% occurring once; the ten biggest clones make up about 4%. Sequencing was carried out using peripheral blood. These receptors originate from a woman aged 25 to 45 with acute or convalescent COVID-19. The CDR3 runs from the conserved cysteine through the conserved F or W. Each record gives: J gene, D gene, V gene, clone size, CDR3 DNA, CDR3 protein. A D gene is named only where the DNA matches it firmly. Size tells how often a clone was seen (once, few, many) or the class of an expanded clone, and some rows leave it out.

J: TRBJ2-7
D: TRBD2
V: TRBV18
size: few
DNA: TGTGCCAGCTCACAACCGGGACTAGCGGGAGGCTACGAGCAGTACTTC
CDR3: CASSQPGLAGGYEQYF

J: TRBJ2-1
D: -
V: TRBV15
size: -
DNA: TGTGCCACCAGCAGAGATAACAGAAATGAGCAGTTCTTC
CDR3: CATSRDNRNEQFF

J: TRBJ1-1
D: -
V: TRBV29-1
size: -
DNA: TGCAGCGTTGAAGGACAGACAACTGAAGCTTTCTTT
CDR3: CSVEGQTTEAFF

J: TRBJ1-1
D: -
V: TRBV10-3
size: -
DNA: TGTGCCATCAGTCAGCAATCAGGTGAAGCTTTCTTT
CDR3: CAISQQSGEAFF

J: TRBJ1-5
D: -
V: TRBV24-1
size: -
DNA: TGTGCCACCAGTGATTTTGGGGGGCAGCCCCAGCATTTT
CDR3: CATSDFGGQPQHF

J: TRBJ1-2
D: TRBD1
V: TRBV6-5
size: -
DNA: TGTGCCAGCACCATCCGACAGGGGAACTATGGCTACACCTTC
CDR3: CASTIRQGNYGYTF

J: TRBJ2-3
D: -
V: TRBV7-9
size: -
DNA: TGTGCCAGCAGCTTATCGGGGGACGAGACGCAGTATTTT
CDR3: CASSLSGDETQYF

J: TRBJ2-1
D: -
V: TRBV18
size: -
DNA: TGTGCCAGCTCAAAAGGAGGGGGCGAACAGTTCTTC
CDR3: CASSKGGGEQFF

J: TRBJ2-1
D: -
V: TRBV3-1/TRBV3-2
size: -
DNA: TGTGCCAGCAGCCAAGAAGGCGGGTATTCCTACAATGAGCAGTTCTTC
CDR3: CASSQEGGYSYNEQFF

J: TRBJ2-3
D: TRBD2
V: TRBV5-8
size: -
DNA: TGTGCCAGCAGCTTGGGCCCTAGCGGTTATACAGATACGCAGTATTTT
CDR3: CASSLGPSGYTDTQYF

J: TRBJ1-6
D: -
V: TRBV5-4
size: -
DNA: TGTGCCAGCAGCGCGGCAGCCGTCCCTCTAGCCCTCCACTTT
CDR3: CASSAAAVPLALHF

J: TRBJ2-7
D: -
V: TRBV6-1
size: -
DNA: TGTGCCAGCAGTGAACAGGTTTTCTACGAGCAGTACTTC
CDR3: CASSEQVFYEQYF

J: TRBJ2-3
D: -
V: TRBV27
size: -
DNA: TGTGCCAGCCGCTACTCAGATACGCAGTATTTT
CDR3: CASRYSDTQYF

J: TRBJ2-2
D: -
V: TRBV24-1
size: -
DNA: TGTGCCACCCTTGCGGCCGGGGAGCTGTTTTTT
CDR3: CATLAAGELFF

J: TRBJ2-7
D: -
V: TRBV7-9
size: -
DNA: TGTGCCAGCAGCTTAGTCGGCCAGGGCGAGCAGTACTTC
CDR3: CASSLVGQGEQYF

J: TRBJ2-1
D: -
V: TRBV4-1
size: -
DNA: TGCGCCAGCAGCCAAGGGACCAGGGGATACAATGAGCAGTTCTTC
CDR3: CASSQGTRGYNEQFF

J: TRBJ2-3
D: -
V: TRBV7-2
size: -
DNA: TGTGCCAGCAGCCGCGGAGGGCCAGGGGATACGCAGTATTTT
CDR3: CASSRGGPGDTQYF

J: TRBJ1-4
D: TRBD1
V: TRBV6-5
size: once
DNA: TGTGCCAGCAGCGACAGGGGTCTTAGGATAATGTTTTTT
CDR3: CASSDRGLRIMFF

J: TRBJ2-4
D: -
V: TRBV6-6
size: -
DNA: TGTGCCAGCAGCCCCGGGGGAAACATTCAGTACTTC
CDR3: CASSPGGNIQYF

J: TRBJ1-1
D: -
V: TRBV21-1
size: -
DNA: TGTGCCAGCAGGGACAGTGAAGCTTTCTTT
CDR3: CASRDSEAFF

J: TRBJ1-6
D: -
V: TRBV3-1/TRBV3-2
size: -
DNA: TGTGCCAGCAGCCAAGTGAGGGTATCCTCACCCCTCCACTTT
CDR3: CASSQVRVSSPLHF

J: TRBJ2-3
D: -
V: TRBV5-4
size: -
DNA: TGTGCCAGCAGCCCGGGAAACCCTAGCACAGATACGCAGTATTTT
CDR3: CASSPGNPSTDTQYF

J: TRBJ2-4
D: TRBD1
V: TRBV2
size: -
DNA: TGTGCCTTCCGACAGGGAGCCAAAAACATTCAGTACTTC
CDR3: CAFRQGAKNIQYF

J: TRBJ1-3
D: TRBD1
V: TRBV19
size: -
DNA: TGTGCCAGCGCCCGGGACAGCAAAGGAAACACCATATATTTT
CDR3: CASARDSKGNTIYF

J: TRBJ1-1
D: -
V: TRBV27
size: -
DNA: TGTGCCAGCATAAGGGGGTCTGAAGCTTTCTTT
CDR3: CASIRGSEAFF

J: TRBJ2-7
D: -
V: TRBV10-2
size: -
DNA: TGCGCCAGCATAAGTCACAGACCTCTCGTCGAGCAGTACTTC
CDR3: CASISHRPLVEQYF

J: TRBJ2-1
D: TRBD2
V: TRBV11-2
size: -
DNA: TGTGCCAGCAGCTTAGATCGCGGGAGCTACAATGAGCAGTTCTTC
CDR3: CASSLDRGSYNEQFF

J: TRBJ1-1
D: -
V: TRBV5-1
size: -
DNA: TGCGCCAGCAGCCCCCAGGGTTTAACTGAAGCTTTCTTT
CDR3: CASSPQGLTEAFF

J: TRBJ2-2
D: -
V: TRBV24-1
size: -
DNA: TGTGCCACCGCCGGGAGCCAGAGTACCGGGGAGCTGTTTTTT
CDR3: CATAGSQSTGELFF

J: TRBJ1-4
D: TRBD1
V: TRBV25-1
size: few
DNA: TGTGCCAGCAGTGCCACAGGGGTTAAGAATGAAAAACTGTTTTTT
CDR3: CASSATGVKNEKLFF

J: TRBJ2-7
D: -
V: TRBV28
size: -
DNA: TGTGCCAGCAGTTTCCTGTCCTACGAGCAGTACTTC
CDR3: CASSFLSYEQYF